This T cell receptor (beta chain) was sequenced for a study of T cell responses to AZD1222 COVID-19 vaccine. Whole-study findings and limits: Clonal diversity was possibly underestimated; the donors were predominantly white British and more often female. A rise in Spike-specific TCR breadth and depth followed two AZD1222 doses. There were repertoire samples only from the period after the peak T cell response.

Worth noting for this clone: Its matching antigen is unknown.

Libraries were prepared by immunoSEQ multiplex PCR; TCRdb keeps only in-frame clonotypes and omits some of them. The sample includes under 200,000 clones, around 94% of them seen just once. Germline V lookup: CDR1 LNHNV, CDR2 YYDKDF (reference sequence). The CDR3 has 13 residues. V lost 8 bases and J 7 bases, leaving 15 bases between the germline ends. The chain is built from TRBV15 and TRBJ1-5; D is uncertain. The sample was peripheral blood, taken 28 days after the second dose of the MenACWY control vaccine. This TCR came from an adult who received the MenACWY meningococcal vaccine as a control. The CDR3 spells CATRPTVAQPQHF. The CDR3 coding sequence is TGTGCCACCCGGCCTACAGTTGCCCAGCCCCAGCATTTT.